One and the same sample provided the 30 T cell receptor beta chains below, sequenced in a study of regulatory T cells in long-lasting Graves disease. Time point reported: newly diagnosed GD, antithyroid drugs for less than 3 months. Preparation of the TCR library used RNA extracted from PBMCs. Both iRepertoire HTBI primers and Arm-PCR of CDR3 regions were used to build the TCR beta libraries. MiXCR, applied by TCRdb to the multiplex PCR reads, yields one record per CDR3 protein. The data hold approximately 440,000 distinct CDR3 sequences, with roughly 15% observed a single time. The same specimen was also included in a second study, on T cells in Graves' hyperthyroidism and ophthalmopathy.

Here the sequenced sample was peripheral blood mononuclear cells (PBMCs), taken at new diagnosis, from a patient treated with antithyroid drugs. The receptors here all came from a man aged 40-50 years with Graves disease.

This clonotype showed up many times. This chain joins TRBV11-2 and TRBJ2-7; D is unresolved. In germline, CDR1 is SGHAT, CDR2 FQNNGV. The CDR3 runs 14 residues. Trimming left V 0 bases short and J 3 bases short, with 9 bases between. The CDR3 DNA reads as TGTGCCAGCAGCTTAGATTCCGGAATCTACGAGCAGTACTTC. Translated: CASSLDSGIYEQYF.

The sample holds many counts of this clonotype. This rearrangement joins TRBV4-2 to TRBJ2-5; TRBD2 might be the D (6 bases). The length of the CDR3 is 14 residues. CDR1 is LGHNA and CDR2 is YNFKEQ in the germline V gene. Trimming cost V 3 bases and J 2 bases, with 10 bases left between them. CDR3 sequence: CASSHPGTQETQYF. The CDR3 DNA is TGTGCCAGCAGCCATCCCGGGACTCAAGAGACCCAGTACTTC.

There are many counts of this clonotype. The chain employs TRBV2 and TRBJ2-5, with D possibly TRBD1 on 5 matching bases. Per germline, CDR1 SNHLY and CDR2 FYNNEI. V was trimmed by 4 bases and J by 4 bases, leaving 10 bases between them. This CDR3 has 13 amino acids. CDR3 in amino acids: CASSAAGRETQYF. CDR3 bases: TGTGCCAGCAGTGCTGCAGGGCGAGAGACCCAGTACTTC.

The chain couples TRBV11-2 to TRBJ2-1; TRBD2 matches 11 bases. Germline CDR1 and CDR2: SGHAT and FQNNGV. J was trimmed by 1 base and V by 4 bases; bases with no gene match: 12. The CDR3 runs 19 residues. The CDR3 protein is CASSSRLAGGFVSYNEQFF. The CDR3 DNA sequence: TGTGCCAGCAGCTCCCGGCTAGCGGGAGGCTTTGTTTCCTACAATGAGCAGTTCTTC.

The chain couples TRBV20-1 to TRBJ2-5; 7 bases agree with TRBD2. This CDR3 is built from 13 residues. The germline gives CDR1 DFQATT, CDR2 SNEGSKA (reference sequence). The V and J ends lost 6 bases and 2 bases, in that order; junction bases with no gene match: 6. For the CDR3, the DNA is TGCAGTGCAATGTATAGCGGGCAAGAGACCCAGTACTTC. Protein: CSAMYSGQETQYF.

This clonotype has ten or more counts. The chain has TRBV7-3 and TRBJ2-1, with D maybe TRBD2 (5 bases). The germline CDR1 and CDR2 sequences are SGHTA and FQGTGA. This CDR3 region has 15 residues. V lost 6 bases to trimming and J lost 3 bases, with 15 bases between them. The CDR3 DNA reads as TGTGCCAGCAGTCCCGGGGTGGTCGACTACAATGAGCAGTTCTTC. It translates to CASSPGVVDYNEQFF.

The rearrangement links TRBV7-9 to TRBJ2-1, with D possibly matching TRBD1 (7 bases). The CDR3 has 16 residues. The germline gives CDR1 SEHNR, CDR2 FQNEAQ (reference sequence). The V end was cut by 5 bases, the J end by 6 bases, with 20 bases between. DNA for the CDR3: TGTGCCAGCAGCCCTACCGGCGGGGACAGAATCAATGAGCAGTTCTTC. This sequence encodes CASSPTGGDRINEQFF.

This clonotype was seen ten or more times. This chain connects TRBV11-2 to TRBJ2-1, with D possibly matching TRBD1 (6 bases). Germline V gives CDR1 SGHAT, CDR2 FQNNGV. This CDR3 contains 14 residues. Trimming left V 4 bases short and J 8 bases short, with 15 bases between. CDR3 loop: CASSSGGQYDEQFF. In DNA, the CDR3 is TGTGCCAGCAGCTCCGGAGGACAGTACGATGAGCAGTTCTTC. The complete variable domain, with remaining parts taken from reference TRBV11-2 and TRBJ2-1, reads EAGVAQSPRYKIIEKRQSVAFWCNPISGHATLYWYQQILGQGPKLLIQFQNNGVVDDSQLPKDRFSAERLKGVDSTLKIQPAKLEDSAVYLCASSSGGQYDEQFFGPGTRLTVL.

This clonotype was found many times. V and J are TRBV5-1 and TRBJ2-1; D is unclear. The germline V gene encodes CDR1 SGHRS and CDR2 YFSETQ. The CDR3 has 12 amino acids. V was trimmed by 3 bases and J by 7 bases, leaving 8 bases between them. As DNA, the CDR3 is TGCGCCAGCAGCTCCGACCGTAATGAGCAGTTCTTC. The encoded protein is CASSSDRNEQFF.

This clonotype showed up many times. The J gene is TRBJ2-3, the V gene TRBV28; tentative D call: TRBD1 (5 bases). Germline lookup yields CDR1 MDHEN and CDR2 SYDVKM. This CDR3 comprises 15 residues. Between the trimmed V and J ends, which lost 5 bases and 2 bases, there was a span of 14 bases. The CDR3 sequence is CASSLDQGSTDTQYF. CDR3 nucleotide sequence: TGTGCCAGCAGTCTTGACCAGGGTTCCACAGATACGCAGTATTTT.

The rearrangement joins TRBV11-2 to TRBJ2-7; 8 bases align to TRBD2. Germline loops: CDR1 SGHAT, CDR2 FQNNGV. CDR3 length: 16 amino acids. Unmatched junction bases numbered 10, after V lost 3 bases and J lost 3 bases. CDR3 protein: CASSFAPGGDRYEQYF. The CDR3, as DNA: TGTGCCAGCAGCTTTGCCCCGGGGGGGGACCGCTACGAGCAGTACTTC.

Turning to this clonotype: It is likely a read error: a sequence one base away is far more abundant. The chain employs TRBV3-1 and TRBJ2-7; no definite D call. V shed 1 base and J shed 7 bases, with 11 bases lying between them. The CDR3 length is 13 residues. CDR1 LGHDT and CDR2 YNNKEL come from the germline V gene (reference sequence). The CDR3 sequence is CASSQATYNEQYF. The CDR3 DNA sequence: TGTGCCAGCAGCCAAGCAACATACAATGAGCAGTACTTC.

This clonotype was seen more than once but under ten times. The rearrangement joins TRBV28 to TRBJ2-3; weak D call: TRBD1 (5 bases). This CDR3 contains 13 residues. V was trimmed by 6 bases and J by 2 bases, leaving 9 bases between them. The germline CDR1 and CDR2 sequences are MDHEN and SYDVKM. For the CDR3, the DNA is TGTGCCAGCAGGGGGCCCAACACAGATACGCAGTATTTT. Translating it yields CASRGPNTDTQYF.

The table lists this clonotype with many counts. The V gene is TRBV20-1, the J gene TRBJ1-2; the D gene is possibly TRBD1 (5 bases). V lost 0 bases to trimming and J lost 8 bases, with 13 bases between them. This CDR3 comprises 13 residues. Germline V gene data show CDR1 as DFQATT and CDR2 as SNEGSKA (reference sequence). The CDR3 nucleotides read TGCAGTGCTAGAGATAGAGGGGCAGGGGGCTACACCTTC. Translation: CSARDRGAGGYTF.

This clonotype has a count of ten or more. This chain joins TRBV11-2 and TRBJ2-1, with D tentatively TRBD2 (6 bases). The ends were cut back, 5 bases at V and 7 bases at J, with 15 bases in the middle. Germline values: CDR1 SGHAT, CDR2 FQNNGV. The CDR3 is 14 residues long. The CDR3 nucleotides are TGTGCCAGCAGCCCGGGGGAAGCCGGGAATGAGCAGTTCTTC. This codes for CASSPGEAGNEQFF.

About this clonotype itself: A much larger clone sits a single nucleotide away, making a read error possible. This chain uses TRBV7-9 with TRBJ2-3, with D possibly TRBD1 on 5 matching bases. Germline CDR1 is SEHNR and CDR2 is FQNEAQ (reference sequence). V was shortened by 0 bases and J by 2 bases, with 12 bases between the two germline ends. There are 16 residues in the CDR3. The CDR3 loop reads CASSLAQGFDTDTQYF. The CDR3 DNA follows: TGTGCCAGCAGCTTAGCGCAGGGTTTCGACACAGATACGCAGTATTTT.

This clonotype was recorded many times. The junction does not match germline at one end; this may be a read error. The chain uses TRBV5-1 and TRBJ2-5; D possibly uses TRBD1 or TRBD2 (5 bases each). Germline values: CDR1 SGHRS, CDR2 YFSETQ. This CDR3 is built from 14 residues. The CDR3 reads CASSPGTLQETQYF. DNA for the CDR3: TGTGCCAGCAGCCCCGGGACCCTCCAAGAGACCCAGTACTTC.

This clonotype showed up many times. J is TRBJ2-5 and V is TRBV5-1; no definite D call. Deletions cut 2 bases from V and 5 bases from J, with 10 bases between. The CDR3 is 13 residues long. Germline V gives CDR1 SGHRS, CDR2 YFSETQ. The CDR3 DNA is TGCGCCAGCAGCTTACAGCTCGGTGAGACCCAGTACTTC. Protein product: CASSLQLGETQYF.

This clonotype was seen more than once but under ten times. This chain uses TRBV30 with TRBJ1-1; D is unclear. V was pared by 3 bases and J by 3 bases, with 14 bases between. Germline V lookup: CDR1 GTSNPN, CDR2 SVGIG (reference sequence). The CDR3 contains 14 residues. This CDR3 is CAWSGSELDTEAFF. The CDR3 bases are TGTGCCTGGAGCGGATCCGAATTGGACACTGAAGCTTTCTTT.

This clonotype occurred a few times. This sequence joins TRBV5-5 and TRBJ2-3; TRBD2 matches 7 bases. Trimming removed 2 bases from V and 2 bases from J; junction bases left unmatched: 5. The CDR3 has 15 residues. Per the germline V gene, CDR1 is SGHKS and CDR2 is YYEKEE (reference sequence). The CDR3 DNA sequence: TGTGCCAGCAGCTTTGGGGGGGTTTTCACAGATACGCAGTATTTT. Protein product: CASSFGGVFTDTQYF. Full variable domain (outside the CDR3, taken from reference TRBV5-5 and TRBJ2-3): DAGVTQSPTHLIKTRGQQVTLRCSPISGHKSVSWYQQVLGQGPQFIFQYYEKEERGRGNFPDRFSARQFPNYSSELNVNALLLGDSALYLCASSFGGVFTDTQYFGPGTRLTVL.

This clonotype has just a few counts. This rearrangement joins TRBV7-8 to TRBJ1-5, with TRBD1 matching 7 bases. The CDR3 has 16 amino acids. J lost 1 base, V lost 1 base, and 4 bases had no gene match. Germline V gives CDR1 SGHVS, CDR2 FQNEAQ. CDR3 in DNA: TGTGCCAGCAGCTTAGGCAGGGGGTTAAGCAATCAGCCCCAGCATTTT. Protein product: CASSLGRGLSNQPQHF. Using reference TRBV7-8 and TRBJ1-5 for the parts outside the CDR3, the full variable domain is GAGVSQSPRYKVAKRGQDVALRCDPISGHVSLFWYQQALGQGPEFLTYFQNEAQLDKSGLPSDRFFAERPEGSVSTLKIQRTQQEDSAVYLCASSLGRGLSNQPQHFGDGTRLSIL.

The CDR3 protein is CASSTGMGETQYF. For the CDR3, the DNA is TGTGCCAGCAGCACAGGGATGGGGGAGACCCAGTACTTC. The V gene is TRBV5-4, the J gene TRBJ2-5, with a possible D match to TRBD1 (6 bases). Trimming shortened V by 4 bases and J by 5 bases, and 12 bases separated the two germline ends. CDR3 length: 13 amino acids. Germline values: CDR1 SGHNT, CDR2 YYREEE (reference sequence).

J is TRBJ2-7 and V is TRBV20-1; 10 bases align to TRBD2. CDR3 length: 14 amino acids. Trimming cost V 6 bases and J 4 bases; bases outside gene matches: 9. The germline CDR1 and CDR2 sequences are DFQATT and SNEGSKA (reference sequence). The CDR3 is CSAPPSGRSYEQYF. CDR3 DNA: TGCAGTGCCCCCCCTAGCGGGAGATCTTACGAGCAGTACTTC.

This clonotype has a count of ten or more. The chain uses TRBV20-1 and TRBJ2-3; D perhaps matches TRBD2 (6 bases). This CDR3 region has 13 residues. V gave up 2 bases and J gave up 6 bases, with 12 bases separating them. Germline CDR1 and CDR2: DFQATT and SNEGSKA (reference sequence). The CDR3 region is CSARHGGVDTQYF. CDR3 in DNA: TGCAGTGCTAGACATGGAGGGGTGGATACGCAGTATTTT.

This clonotype has a count of ten or more. The chain is built from TRBV27 and TRBJ2-7; D tentatively fits TRBD1 or TRBD2 (5 bases each). Germline CDR1 MNHEY, CDR2 SMNVEV (reference sequence). The CDR3 consists of 15 residues. The V and J ends lost 5 bases and 2 bases respectively, with 16 bases between them. In DNA form, the CDR3 reads TGTGCCAGCAGTCGACCGGCGAGGGGCACCTACGAGCAGTACTTC. Its translation: CASSRPARGTYEQYF.

Of note for this clonotype: A read error may be the cause here, since a much bigger clone is one base away. The V gene is TRBV5-4, the J gene TRBJ2-1, with a tentative D call TRBD2 (6 bases). The CDR3 length is 15 residues. The V end was cut by 5 bases, the J end by 5 bases, with 17 bases between. The germline gives CDR1 SGHNT, CDR2 YYREEE (reference sequence). Here the CDR3 reads CASSPTSWKNNEQFF. DNA for the CDR3: TGTGCCAGCAGTCCAACTAGCTGGAAAAACAATGAGCAGTTCTTC.

V is TRBV2 and J is TRBJ2-1; 12 bases map to TRBD2. The CDR3 covers 16 residues. From germline, CDR1 is SNHLY and CDR2 FYNNEI. V shed 6 bases and J 5 bases; nucleotides not matched to a gene: 8. CDR3 region: CASRELAGGRNNEQFF. In DNA, the CDR3 is TGTGCCAGCAGGGAACTAGCGGGAGGCCGAAACAATGAGCAGTTCTTC. The full variable domain, rest sourced from reference TRBV2 and TRBJ2-1, is EPEVTQTPSHQVTQMGQEVILRCVPISNHLYFYWYRQILGQKVEFLVSFYNNEISEKSEIFDDQFSVERPDGSNFTLKIRSTKLEDSAMYFCASRELAGGRNNEQFFGPGTRLTVL.

The rearrangement joins TRBV25-1 to TRBJ2-7; TRBD1 matches at 9 bases. Germline trimming cut 2 bases from V and 5 bases from J; bases unmatched to any gene: 10. In germline, CDR1 is MGHDK, CDR2 SYGVNS. The length of the CDR3 is 16 residues. The CDR3 region is CASSEGTGTGTHEQYF. As DNA, the CDR3 is TGTGCCAGCAGTGAAGGAACCGGGACAGGGACCCACGAGCAGTACTTC.

The chain couples TRBV20-1 to TRBJ1-2; 8 nucleotides agree with TRBD1. The CDR3 runs 13 residues. Germline values: CDR1 DFQATT, CDR2 SNEGSKA (reference sequence). J lost 2 bases, V lost 5 bases, and 4 bases had no gene match. The CDR3 bases are TGCAGTGCTGGACAGGGAGCAAACTATGGCTACACCTTC. Residues: CSAGQGANYGYTF.

V and J are TRBV7-3 and TRBJ2-7; the match to TRBD1 covers 8 bases. Germline CDR1 reads SGHTA; CDR2 reads FQGTGA. Trimming took 5 bases from V and 7 from J; bases not matched to a gene: 13. The CDR3 extends over 15 amino acids. DNA for the CDR3: TGTGCCAGCAGCGGGGACGGGACAGGTCATTCTGAGCAGTACTTC. Translated: CASSGDGTGHSEQYF.